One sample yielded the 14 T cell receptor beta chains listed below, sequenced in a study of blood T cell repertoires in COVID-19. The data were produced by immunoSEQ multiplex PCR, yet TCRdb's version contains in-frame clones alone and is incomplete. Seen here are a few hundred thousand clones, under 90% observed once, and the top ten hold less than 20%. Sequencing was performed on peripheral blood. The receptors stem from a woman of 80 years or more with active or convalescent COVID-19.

Here the CDR3 DNA reads TGTGCCAGTACCCTGGGACAGGGGGCCCTCACTGAGCAGTTCTTC. This gives the protein CASTLGQGALTEQFF. This rearrangement joins TRBV19 to TRBJ2-1, with TRBD1 matching over 12 bases. There are 15 residues in the CDR3. J lost 9 bases, V lost 7 bases, and 10 bases had no gene match. Germline values: CDR1 LNHDA, CDR2 SQIVND (reference sequence).

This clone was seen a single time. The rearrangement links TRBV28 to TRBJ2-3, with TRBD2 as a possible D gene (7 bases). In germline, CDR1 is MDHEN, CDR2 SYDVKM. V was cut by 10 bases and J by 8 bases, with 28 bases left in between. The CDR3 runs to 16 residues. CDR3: CAILGSGPRRGGTQYF. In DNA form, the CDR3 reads TGTGCCATTTTGGGTTCGGGTCCCCGTAGGGGGGGTACGCAGTATTTT.

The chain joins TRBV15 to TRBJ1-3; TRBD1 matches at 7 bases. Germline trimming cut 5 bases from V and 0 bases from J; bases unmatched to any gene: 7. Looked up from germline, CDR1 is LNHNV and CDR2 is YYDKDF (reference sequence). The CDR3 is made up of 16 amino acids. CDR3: CATSLRTGLSGNTIYF. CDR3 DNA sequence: TGTGCCACCAGCCTTCGGACAGGTCTCTCTGGAAACACCATATATTTT.

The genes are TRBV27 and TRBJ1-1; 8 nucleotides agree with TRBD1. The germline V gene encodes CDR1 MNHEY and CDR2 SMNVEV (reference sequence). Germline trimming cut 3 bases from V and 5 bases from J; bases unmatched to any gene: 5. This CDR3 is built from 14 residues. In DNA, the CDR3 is TGTGCCAGCAGTTTGGACAGGGAGGGGACTGAAGCTTTCTTT. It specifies CASSLDREGTEAFF.

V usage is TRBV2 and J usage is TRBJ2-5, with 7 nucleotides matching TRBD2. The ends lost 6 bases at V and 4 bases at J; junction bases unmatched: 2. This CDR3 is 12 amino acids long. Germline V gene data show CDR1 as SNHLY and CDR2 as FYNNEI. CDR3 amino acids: CASRGGGETQYF. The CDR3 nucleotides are TGTGCCAGCAGGGGCGGGGGAGAGACCCAGTACTTC.

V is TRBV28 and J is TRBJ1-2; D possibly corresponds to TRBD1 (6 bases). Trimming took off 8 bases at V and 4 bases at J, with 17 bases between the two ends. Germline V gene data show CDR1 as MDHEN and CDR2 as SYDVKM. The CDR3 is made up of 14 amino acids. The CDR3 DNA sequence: TGTGCCAGCGGGGGCAGACGGGATGCCTATGGCTACACCTTC. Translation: CASGGRRDAYGYTF.

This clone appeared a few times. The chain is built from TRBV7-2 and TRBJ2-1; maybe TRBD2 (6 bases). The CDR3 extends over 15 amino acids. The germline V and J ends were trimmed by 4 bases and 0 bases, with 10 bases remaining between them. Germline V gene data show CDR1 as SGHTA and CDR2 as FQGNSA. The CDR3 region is CASSYVGGSYNEQFF. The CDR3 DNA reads TGTGCCAGCAGCTACGTCGGGGGCTCCTACAATGAGCAGTTCTTC.

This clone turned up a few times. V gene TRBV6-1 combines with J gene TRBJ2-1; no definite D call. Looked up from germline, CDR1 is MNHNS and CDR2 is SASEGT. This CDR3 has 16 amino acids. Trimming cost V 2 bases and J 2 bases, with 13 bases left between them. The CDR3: CASSEFRQPPYNEQFF. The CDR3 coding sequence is TGTGCCAGCAGTGAATTTAGACAACCCCCCTACAATGAGCAGTTCTTC.

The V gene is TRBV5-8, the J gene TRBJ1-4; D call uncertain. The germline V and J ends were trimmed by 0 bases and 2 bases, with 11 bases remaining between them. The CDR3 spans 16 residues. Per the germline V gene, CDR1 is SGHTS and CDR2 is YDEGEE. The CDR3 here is CASSLDLPGTNEKLFF. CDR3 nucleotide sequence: TGTGCCAGCAGCTTGGATCTTCCGGGGACTAATGAAAAACTGTTTTTT.

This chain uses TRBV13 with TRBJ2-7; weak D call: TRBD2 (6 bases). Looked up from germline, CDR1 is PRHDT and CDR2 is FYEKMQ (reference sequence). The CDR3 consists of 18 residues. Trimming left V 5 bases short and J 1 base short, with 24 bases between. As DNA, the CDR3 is TGTGCCAGCAGCAGACTAAAGACGGTTGGGACTGGGTCCTACGAGCAGTACTTC. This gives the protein CASSRLKTVGTGSYEQYF.

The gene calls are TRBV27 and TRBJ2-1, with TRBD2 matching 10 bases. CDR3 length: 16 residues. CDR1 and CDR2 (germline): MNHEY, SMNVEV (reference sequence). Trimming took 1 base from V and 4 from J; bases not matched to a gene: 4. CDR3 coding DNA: TGTGCCAGCAGTTTATATCTAGCGGGGGTTTACAATGAGCAGTTCTTC. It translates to CASSLYLAGVYNEQFF.

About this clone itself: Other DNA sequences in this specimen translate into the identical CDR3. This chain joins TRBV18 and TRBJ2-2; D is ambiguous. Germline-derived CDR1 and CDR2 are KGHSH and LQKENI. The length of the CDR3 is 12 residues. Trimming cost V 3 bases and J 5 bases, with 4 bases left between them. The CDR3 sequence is CASSPRTGELFF. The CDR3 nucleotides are TGTGCCAGCTCACCCCGGACCGGGGAGCTGTTTTTT. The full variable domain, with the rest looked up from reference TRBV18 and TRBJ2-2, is NAGVMQNPRHLVRRRGQEARLRCSPMKGHSHVYWYRQLPEEGLKFMVYLQKENIIDESGMPKERFSAEFPKEGPSILRIQQVVRGDSAAYFCASSPRTGELFFGEGSRLTVL.

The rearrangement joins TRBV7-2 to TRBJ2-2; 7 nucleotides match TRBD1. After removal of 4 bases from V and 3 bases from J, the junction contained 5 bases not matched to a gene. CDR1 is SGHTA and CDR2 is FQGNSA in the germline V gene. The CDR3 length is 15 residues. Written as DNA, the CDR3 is TGTGCCAGCAGCTATAGACAGGGTTACACCGGGGAGCTGTTTTTT. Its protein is CASSYRQGYTGELFF.

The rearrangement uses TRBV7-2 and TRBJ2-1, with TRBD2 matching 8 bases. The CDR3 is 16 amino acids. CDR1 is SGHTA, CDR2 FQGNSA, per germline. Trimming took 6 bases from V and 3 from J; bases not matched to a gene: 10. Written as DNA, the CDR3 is TGTGCCAGCAGTAACCACGACCTAGCGGGCTACAATGAGCAGTTCTTC. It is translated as CASSNHDLAGYNEQFF. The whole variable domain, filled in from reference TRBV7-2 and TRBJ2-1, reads GAGVSQSPSNKVTEKGKDVELRCDPISGHTALYWYRQSLGQGLEFLIYFQGNSAPDKSGLPSDRFSAERTGGSVSTLTIQRTQQEDSAVYLCASSNHDLAGYNEQFFGPGTRLTVL.